This is a list of T cell receptor beta chains from one sample in a study of blood T cell repertoires in COVID-19. Sequenced by immunoSEQ multiplex PCR; TCRdb stores in-frame clones only, minus some. The sample yields approximately 200,000 clones, more than 75% seen once. What was sequenced was peripheral blood. These receptors came from a man aged 35-49 years with acute or convalescent COVID-19. CDR3s include the opening cysteine and the closing phenylalanine or tryptophan. The order of the fields is V gene, clone size, J gene, D gene, CDR3 DNA, CDR3 protein. A D gene is named only where the DNA matches it firmly. Rows give clone size only sometimes, using once, few, many, or a class for an expanded clone.

>TRBV6-5|.|TRBJ1-2|.
TGTGCCAGCAGTTATACTTCGGACTATGGCTACACCTTC
CASSYTSDYGYTF
>TRBV18|.|TRBJ1-1|TRBD1
TGTGCCAGCTCAAAGGGGGACAGCGGAACTGAAGCTTTCTTT
CASSKGDSGTEAFF
>TRBV7-9|.|TRBJ1-4|.
TGTGCCAGCAGCCCACCCGCGGGAAGGGTCTCTAATGAAAAACTGTTTTTT
CASSPPAGRVSNEKLFF
>TRBV29-1|few|TRBJ2-5|.
TGCAGCGTCCCCGCGGGGGCTTCCAGAGAGACCCAGTACTTC
CSVPAGASRETQYF
>TRBV10-3|few|TRBJ2-5|.
TGTGCCACCGTCGGGCCGACAGAAGAGACCCAGTACTTC
CATVGPTEETQYF
>TRBV10-1|.|TRBJ1-2|TRBD1
TGCGCCAGCAGTGATCCAAATCCAACCGAACGGCGGGGACAGCCTTACTATGGCTACACCTTC
CASSDPNPTERRGQPYYGYTF
>TRBV10-1|.|TRBJ2-7|TRBD1
TGCGCCAGCAGCCGGGACAGTGCTCAAGTCTACGAGCAGTACTTC
CASSRDSAQVYEQYF
>TRBV15|.|TRBJ2-1|TRBD1
TGTGCCACCAGCAGAGAGAAAGGGACAGTCTCGACCTACAATGAGCAGTTCTTC
CATSREKGTVSTYNEQFF
>TRBV29-1|once|TRBJ2-1|TRBD1
TGCAGCGTTATCTTAGGGACAGGGGTCAATGAGCAGTTCTTC
CSVILGTGVNEQFF
>TRBV9|.|TRBJ2-3|.
TGTGCCAGCAGCGTAGTGTCGGCAGATACGCAGTATTTT
CASSVVSADTQYF
>TRBV27|.|TRBJ1-2|TRBD1
TGTGCCAGCAGTCCACAGGGGGCTAGGGGCTACACCTTC
CASSPQGARGYTF
>TRBV7-2|.|TRBJ1-6|.
TGTGCCAGCAGCTCTCGACAGACGTCTAATTCACCCCTCCACTTT
CASSSRQTSNSPLHF
>TRBV28|.|TRBJ2-7|TRBD1
TGTGCCAGCAGTAGTCAACCGGGACAGGGGGCTTTTTACGAGCAGTACTTC
CASSSQPGQGAFYEQYF
>TRBV5-8|.|TRBJ1-5|TRBD1
TGTGCCAGCAGTAGGGACAGAAATCAGCCCCAGCATTTT
CASSRDRNQPQHF
>TRBV15|.|TRBJ1-1|.
TGTGCCACCAGCAGAGCGTATGAGACAGACACTGAAGCTTTCTTT
CATSRAYETDTEAFF
>TRBV7-9|.|TRBJ1-1|.
TGTGCCAGCAGCTTATCGCAGGGGAGCACTGAAGCTTTCTTT
CASSLSQGSTEAFF
>TRBV9|.|TRBJ2-2|.
TGTGCCAGCAGCGTAGATCCGGGACTCCCTCTAGATACCGGGGAGCTGTTTTTT
CASSVDPGLPLDTGELFF
>TRBV5-5|.|TRBJ2-5|TRBD1
TGTGCCAGCAGCTCGACGATAAACAGGGGGCAAGAGGCCCAGTACTTC
CASSSTINRGQEAQYF
>TRBV19|.|TRBJ1-5|.
TGTGCCAGTAGGGGCAGCTATAGCAATCAGCCCCAGCATTTT
CASRGSYSNQPQHF
>TRBV6-1|.|TRBJ1-5|.
TGTGCCAGCAGTGAAAATAATGGGCTAAATCAGCCCCAGCATTTT
CASSENNGLNQPQHF
>TRBV9|.|TRBJ2-2|.
TGTGCCAGCAGCGTATGGCATCCAGGAGGGACAGAAACCGGGGAGCTGTTTTTT
CASSVWHPGGTETGELFF